These 8 T cell receptor beta chains came from one sample sequenced in a study of blood T cell repertoires in COVID-19. This table comes from immunoSEQ multiplex PCR, and its TCRdb copy is limited to in-frame clones, with some not included. The sample lists 85,000 to 120,000 clones, roughly 84% occurring once. The sequencing sample was made of peripheral blood. These receptors were taken from a human donor in a cohort sampled during active COVID-19.

This clone was observed once. The V gene is TRBV5-4, the J gene TRBJ1-1, with D possibly TRBD1 on 5 matching bases. Trimming pared 4 bases from V and 2 bases from J, leaving 15 bases between. Germline V CDR1 and CDR2: SGHNT, YYREEE (reference sequence). This CDR3 is built from 15 residues. CDR3 sequence (DNA): TGTGCCAGCAGCCCTTACAGGCCGTCCAACACTGAAGCTTTCTTT. Encoded protein: CASSPYRPSNTEAFF.

The genes are TRBV9 and TRBJ2-2, with D tentatively TRBD2 (6 bases). Germline-derived CDR1 and CDR2 are SGDLS and YYNGEE. Trimming left V 0 bases short and J 2 bases short, with 14 bases between. The CDR3 runs 17 residues. The CDR3 nucleotides read TGTGCCAGCAGCGTAGAACTAGCCATAGATAACACCGGGGAGCTGTTTTTT. Residues: CASSVELAIDNTGELFF.

The V and J genes are TRBV11-3 and TRBJ1-2; D is perhaps TRBD1 (6 bases). There are 15 residues in the CDR3. V lost 1 base and J lost 2, with 11 bases in between. CDR1 and CDR2 from the germline V gene are SGHNT and YENEEA. The CDR3 DNA sequence: TGTGCCAGCAGCTTAGGCACAGGGTGGAACTATGGCTACACCTTC. Amino acid sequence: CASSLGTGWNYGYTF.

The V gene is TRBV6-5, the J gene TRBJ1-3; TRBD1 matches at 9 bases. In germline, CDR1 is MNHEY, CDR2 SVGAGI. V shed 6 bases, J shed 1 base, and the junction held 4 bases outside the gene matches. This CDR3 spans 15 amino acids. The CDR3 nucleotides read TGTGCCAGCAGCCTGGACAGGGGTTCTGGAAACACCATATATTTT. Its translation: CASSLDRGSGNTIYF.

This sequence joins TRBV5-1 and TRBJ2-7; 7 nucleotides align to TRBD1. The J segment lost 4 bases and the V segment lost 2 bases, leaving 6 bases of the junction unmatched. Germline V CDR1 and CDR2: SGHRS, YFSETQ. CDR3 length equals 14 residues. In nucleotides, the CDR3 is TGCGCCAGCAGCTTCTCGGGACAGTCTTACGAGCAGTACTTC. Encoded protein: CASSFSGQSYEQYF.

The CDR3 is CAIRTSTYPDTFNYGYTF. The CDR3 DNA reads TGTGCCATCAGGACCTCGACGTACCCCGACACCTTTAACTATGGCTACACCTTC. V and J are TRBV10-3 and TRBJ1-2, with unresolved D. There are 18 residues in the CDR3. V lost 6 bases, J lost 1 base, and 24 bases lay in between. Per the germline V gene, CDR1 is ENHRY and CDR2 is SYGVKD.

A word on this clone: Other DNA sequences in the same sample also yield this CDR3. The V and J genes are TRBV7-2 and TRBJ1-1, with D perhaps matching TRBD1 (6 bases). This CDR3 comprises 13 residues. The V end lost 4 bases, the J end lost 5 bases, and 11 bases lay between the germline ends. Germline V CDR1 and CDR2: SGHTA, FQGNSA. CDR3: CASSSDRYTEAFF. As DNA, the CDR3 is TGTGCCAGCAGCTCCGACAGGTATACTGAAGCTTTCTTT.

This rearrangement joins TRBV11-2 to TRBJ2-1; D is unclear. The CDR3 sequence is 14 residues long. CDR1 is SGHAT, CDR2 FQNNGV, per germline. Trimming cost V 3 bases and J 1 base, with 7 bases left between them. The CDR3 DNA sequence: TGTGCCAGCAGCTTTGAACTATCCTACAATGAGCAGTTCTTC. Amino acid sequence: CASSFELSYNEQFF.